This is a list of T cell receptor beta chains from one sample in a study of T-cell memory formation after mild COVID-19. Each CDR3 protein is one row after TCRdb ran MiXCR on the 5' RACE reads. The repertoire holds a few hundred thousand distinct CDR3 sequences, with roughly 8.2% as singletons. The specimen sequenced was PBMCs or a T cell subset sorted from them (not recorded which). The receptors come from a man between 18 and 35 years old who had mild COVID-19 (a few samples of this study predate the infection). Cell type and time point are not known. CDR3s leave out the opening cysteine and the closing phenylalanine or tryptophan.

TRBV11-2,TRBJ1-2,ASSRGRSYGYT
TRBV12-3/TRBV12-4,TRBJ1-5,ASSLYGDVGNQPQH
TRBV7-2,TRBJ1-1,ASSSMAGGVTEAF
TRBV5-1,TRBJ2-1,ASSYQDRASYNEQF
TRBV4-1,TRBJ2-1,ASSQLIMTPTYNEQF
TRBV5-1,TRBJ2-7,ASSLVGFESYEQY
TRBV6-2/TRBV6-3,TRBJ2-7,ASSYQDWGASYEQY
TRBV20-1,TRBJ2-3,SASRPAAESTDTQY
TRBV6-5,TRBJ1-1,ASSYGSGFMNTEAF
TRBV5-1,TRBJ1-4,ASSFGQANEKLF
TRBV6-2/TRBV6-3,TRBJ1-1,ASSYRGTFNTEAF
TRBV3-1,TRBJ2-6,ASSQGQPGANVLT
TRBV7-3,TRBJ2-6,ASSLTGGVTGANVLT
TRBV7-2,TRBJ1-2,ASSFPQGARHGYT
TRBV7-2,TRBJ2-2,ASSFGGVPNTGELF
TRBV6-2/TRBV6-3,TRBJ2-2,ASSYSGREPTGELF
TRBV19,TRBJ2-3,ASSISRATDTQY
TRBV5-1,TRBJ2-3,ASSLSHPSTDTQY
TRBV6-4,TRBJ2-2,ASSDSAGNTGELF
TRBV24-1,TRBJ2-3,ATGTGAFSTDTQY
TRBV10-2,TRBJ1-2,ASSYGTGRANYGYT
TRBV5-5,TRBJ1-6,ASSFNSSPLH
TRBV20-1,TRBJ1-2,SASLQSGNYGYT
TRBV7-2,TRBJ2-1,ASSLDRGLHNEQF
TRBV29-1,TRBJ1-3,SVLEGNTIY
TRBV4-2,TRBJ2-1,ASTLWGGGGEEQF
TRBV18,TRBJ2-2,ASSPTTGTGNTGELF
TRBV20-1,TRBJ1-5,SALRDPESQPQH
TRBV6-2/TRBV6-3,TRBJ2-1,ASSYYGSYNEQF
TRBV7-2,TRBJ1-3,ASSREGEAGNTIY
TRBV7-8,TRBJ2-1,ASSSLRGRSYNEQF
TRBV10-3,TRBJ2-3,AIRKVAGGPDTQY
TRBV11-2,TRBJ2-4,ASSQAQGVAIQY
TRBV6-1,TRBJ1-2,ASFPGQGGYT